What follows are 3 T cell receptor beta chains derived from one specimen sequenced in a study of blood T cell repertoires in COVID-19. TCRdb's table, derived via immunoSEQ multiplex PCR, lists solely in-frame clones and lacks some. The sample has 95,000 to 120,000 clones, approximately 81% seen once. Sequences were obtained from peripheral blood. Receptors were obtained from a man between 35 and 55 years old with acute or convalescent COVID-19.

The chain couples TRBV30 to TRBJ1-4, with D tentatively TRBD1 (5 bases). The germline CDR1 and CDR2 sequences are GTSNPN and SVGIG (reference sequence). This CDR3 spans 14 amino acids. V lost 8 bases, J lost 5 bases, and 18 bases lay in between. Here the CDR3 DNA reads TGTGCCGCCGCAGCGGGACGGAGGAATGAAAAACTGTTTTTT. It codes for CAAAAGRRNEKLFF.

V gene TRBV19 combines with J gene TRBJ1-5, with 10 nucleotides matching TRBD1. CDR3 length equals 16 residues. In germline, CDR1 is LNHDA, CDR2 SQIVND (reference sequence). The V gene end was trimmed by 3 bases and the J gene end by 8 bases; junction bases not matched to a gene: 10. CDR3: CASSIQGQGDWEPQHF. CDR3 nucleotides: TGTGCCAGTAGTATCCAAGGACAGGGGGATTGGGAGCCCCAGCATTTT.

The V and J genes are TRBV6-6 and TRBJ1-1, with D possibly TRBD1 on 6 matching bases. Trimming pared 6 bases from V and 5 bases from J, leaving 22 bases between. Germline V lookup: CDR1 MNHNY, CDR2 SVGAGI (reference sequence). CDR3 length: 16 residues. The CDR3 is CASSPWGGAGETEAFF. The CDR3 coding sequence is TGTGCCAGCAGCCCCTGGGGGGGGGCGGGTGAGACTGAAGCTTTCTTT.